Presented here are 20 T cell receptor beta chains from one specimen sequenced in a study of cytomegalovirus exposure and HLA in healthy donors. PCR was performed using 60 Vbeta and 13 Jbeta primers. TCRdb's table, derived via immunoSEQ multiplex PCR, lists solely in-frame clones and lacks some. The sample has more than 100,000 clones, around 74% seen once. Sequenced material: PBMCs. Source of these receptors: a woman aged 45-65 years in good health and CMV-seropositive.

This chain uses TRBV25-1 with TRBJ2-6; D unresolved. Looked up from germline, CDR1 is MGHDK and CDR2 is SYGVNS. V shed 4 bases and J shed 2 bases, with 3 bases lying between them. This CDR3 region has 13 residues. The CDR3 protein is CASSVAGANVLTF. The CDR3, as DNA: TGTGCCAGCAGTGTCGCTGGGGCCAACGTCCTGACTTTC.

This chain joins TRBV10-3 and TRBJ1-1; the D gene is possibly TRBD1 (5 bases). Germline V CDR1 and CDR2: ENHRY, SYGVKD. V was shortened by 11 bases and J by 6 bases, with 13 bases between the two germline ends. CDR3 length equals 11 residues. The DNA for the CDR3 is TGTGCCGTTCGGGGGTACGCTGAAGCTTTCTTT. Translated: CAVRGYAEAFF.

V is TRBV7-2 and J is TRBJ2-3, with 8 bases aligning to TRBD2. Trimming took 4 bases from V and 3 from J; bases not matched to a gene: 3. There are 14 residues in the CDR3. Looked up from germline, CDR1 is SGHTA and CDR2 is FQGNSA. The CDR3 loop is CASSSGLETDTQYF. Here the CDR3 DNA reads TGTGCCAGCAGCTCGGGACTAGAAACAGATACGCAGTATTTT. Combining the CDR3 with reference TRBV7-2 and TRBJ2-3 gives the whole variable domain GAGVSQSPSNKVTEKGKDVELRCDPISGHTALYWYRQSLGQGLEFLIYFQGNSAPDKSGLPSDRFSAERTGGSVSTLTIQRTQQEDSAVYLCASSSGLETDTQYFGPGTRLTVL.

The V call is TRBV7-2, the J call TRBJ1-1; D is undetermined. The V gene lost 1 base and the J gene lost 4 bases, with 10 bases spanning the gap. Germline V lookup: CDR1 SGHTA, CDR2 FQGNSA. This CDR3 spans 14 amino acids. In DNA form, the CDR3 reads TGTGCCAGCAGCTTAGGTCGGAGTGGCACTGAAGCTTTCTTT. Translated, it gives CASSLGRSGTEAFF.

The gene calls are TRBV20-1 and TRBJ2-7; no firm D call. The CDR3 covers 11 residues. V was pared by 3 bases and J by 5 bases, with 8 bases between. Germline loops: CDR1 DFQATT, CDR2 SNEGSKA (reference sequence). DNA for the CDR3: TGCAGTGCTAGGAGGAGCCACGAGCAGTACTTC. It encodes CSARRSHEQYF.

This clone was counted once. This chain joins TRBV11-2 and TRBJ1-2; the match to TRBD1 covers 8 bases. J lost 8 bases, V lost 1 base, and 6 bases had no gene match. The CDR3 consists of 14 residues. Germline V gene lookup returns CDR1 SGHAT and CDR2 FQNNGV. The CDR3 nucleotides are TGTGCCAGCAGCTTAGGGGACAGGTCCGCGGGCTACACCTTC. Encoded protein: CASSLGDRSAGYTF.

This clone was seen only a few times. This CDR3 is CASSLVRADEKLFF. The CDR3 DNA follows: TGTGCCAGCAGCTTGGTGAGGGCGGATGAAAAACTGTTTTTT. V is TRBV5-6 and J is TRBJ1-4; D not resolved. The V gene's germline CDR1 is SGHDT and CDR2 YYEEEE. The CDR3 is 14 residues long. The V gene lost 0 bases and the J gene lost 6 bases, with 9 bases spanning the gap.

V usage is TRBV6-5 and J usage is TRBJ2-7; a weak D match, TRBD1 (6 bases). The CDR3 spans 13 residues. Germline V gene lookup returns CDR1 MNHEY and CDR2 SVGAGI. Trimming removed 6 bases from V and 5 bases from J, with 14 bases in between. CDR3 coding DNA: TGTGCCAGCAGGCCTTCCGGGACACACGAGCAGTACTTC. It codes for CASRPSGTHEQYF.

The CDR3 DNA follows: TGTGCCAGCAGCCAGCGGGGGGGGAATGAGCAGTTCTTC. This translates into CASSQRGGNEQFF. The chain joins TRBV6-5 to TRBJ2-1, with 10 bases that match TRBD2. CDR3 length equals 13 residues. Germline values: CDR1 MNHEY, CDR2 SVGAGI. V shed 6 bases, J shed 7 bases, and the junction held 3 bases outside the gene matches.

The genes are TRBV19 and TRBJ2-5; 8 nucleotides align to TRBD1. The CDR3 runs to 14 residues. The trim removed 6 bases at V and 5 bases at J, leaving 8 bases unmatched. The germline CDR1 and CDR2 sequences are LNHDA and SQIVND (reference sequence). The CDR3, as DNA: TGTGCCAGTAGGAAGACAGGGGCGGGGGAGACCCAGTACTTC. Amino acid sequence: CASRKTGAGETQYF.

The CDR3 DNA follows: TGTGCCACCGGGACAGGGGCGGTAAATCAGCCCCAGCATTTT. Translation gives CATGTGAVNQPQHF. The chain recombines TRBV19 with TRBJ1-5; 10 bases match TRBD1. The CDR3 length is 14 residues. Germline CDR1 is LNHDA and CDR2 is SQIVND (reference sequence). The J segment lost 4 bases and the V segment lost 10 bases, leaving 7 bases of the junction unmatched. Complete variable domain (other parts from reference TRBV19 and TRBJ1-5): DGGITQSPKYLFRKEGQNVTLSCEQNLNHDAMYWYRQDPGQGLRLIYYSQIVNDFQKGDIAEGYSVSREKKESFPLTVTSAQKNPTAFYLCATGTGAVNQPQHFGDGTRLSIL.

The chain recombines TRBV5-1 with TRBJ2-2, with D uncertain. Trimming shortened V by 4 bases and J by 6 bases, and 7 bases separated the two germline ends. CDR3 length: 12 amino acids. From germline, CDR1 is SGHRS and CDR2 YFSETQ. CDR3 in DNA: TGCGCCAGCAGCCCCTATTCCGGGGAGCTGTTTTTT. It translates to CASSPYSGELFF.

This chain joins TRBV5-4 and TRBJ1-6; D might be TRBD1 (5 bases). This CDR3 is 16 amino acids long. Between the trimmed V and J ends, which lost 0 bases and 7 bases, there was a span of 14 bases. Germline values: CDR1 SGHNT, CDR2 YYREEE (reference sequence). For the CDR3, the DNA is TGTGCCAGCAGCTTGGGGGCAGGGAATACAAATTCACCCCTCCACTTT. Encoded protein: CASSLGAGNTNSPLHF.

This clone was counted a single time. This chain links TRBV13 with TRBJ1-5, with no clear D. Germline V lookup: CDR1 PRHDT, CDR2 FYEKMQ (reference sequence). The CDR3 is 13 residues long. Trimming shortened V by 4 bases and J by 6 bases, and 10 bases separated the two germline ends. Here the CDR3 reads CASSSFGFQPQHF. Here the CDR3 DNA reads TGTGCCAGCAGCTCCTTCGGGTTTCAGCCCCAGCATTTT. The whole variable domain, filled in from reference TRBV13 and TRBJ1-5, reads AAGVIQSPRHLIKEKRETATLKCYPIPRHDTVYWYQQGPGQDPQFLISFYEKMQSDKGSIPDRFSAQQFSDYHSELNMSSLELGDSALYFCASSSFGFQPQHFGDGTRLSIL.

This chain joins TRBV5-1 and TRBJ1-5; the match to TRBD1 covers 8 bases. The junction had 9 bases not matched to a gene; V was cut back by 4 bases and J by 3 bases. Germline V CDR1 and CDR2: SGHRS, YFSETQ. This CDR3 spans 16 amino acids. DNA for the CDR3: TGCGCCAGCAGCCCAGGACAGGGAGGGGACAATCAGCCCCAGCATTTT. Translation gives CASSPGQGGDNQPQHF.

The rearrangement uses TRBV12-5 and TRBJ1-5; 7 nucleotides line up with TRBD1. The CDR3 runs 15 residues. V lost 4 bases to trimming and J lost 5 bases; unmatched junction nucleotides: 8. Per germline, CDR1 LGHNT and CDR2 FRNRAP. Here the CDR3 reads CASGSGTEPYQPQHF. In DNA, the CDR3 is TGTGCTAGTGGTTCCGGGACAGAACCGTATCAGCCCCAGCATTTT.

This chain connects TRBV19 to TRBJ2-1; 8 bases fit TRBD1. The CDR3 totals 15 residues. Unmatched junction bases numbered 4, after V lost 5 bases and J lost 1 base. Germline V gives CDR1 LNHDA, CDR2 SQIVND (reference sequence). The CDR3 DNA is TGTGCCAGTAGTCTCGACAGGGGATCCTACAATGAGCAGTTCTTC. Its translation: CASSLDRGSYNEQFF.

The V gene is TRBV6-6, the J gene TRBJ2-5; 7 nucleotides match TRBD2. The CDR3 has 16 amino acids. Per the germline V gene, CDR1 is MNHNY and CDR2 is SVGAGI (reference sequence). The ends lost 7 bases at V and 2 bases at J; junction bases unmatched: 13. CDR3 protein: CASTQRDPWGQETQYF. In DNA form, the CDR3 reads TGTGCCAGCACCCAGCGGGACCCATGGGGGCAAGAGACCCAGTACTTC.

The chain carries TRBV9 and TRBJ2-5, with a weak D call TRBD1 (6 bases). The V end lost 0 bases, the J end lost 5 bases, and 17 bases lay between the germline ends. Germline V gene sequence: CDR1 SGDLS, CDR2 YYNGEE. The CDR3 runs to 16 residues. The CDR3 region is CASSVGVVPGAETQYF. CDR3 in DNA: TGTGCCAGCAGCGTAGGGGTAGTTCCAGGGGCGGAGACCCAGTACTTC.

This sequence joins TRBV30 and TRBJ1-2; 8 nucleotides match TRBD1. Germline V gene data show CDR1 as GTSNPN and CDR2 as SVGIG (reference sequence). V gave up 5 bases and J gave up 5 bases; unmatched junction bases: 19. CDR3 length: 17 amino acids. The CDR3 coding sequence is TGTGCCTGGCACCACTGGGACAGGAAAAATTACCTTTATGGCTACACCTTC. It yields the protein CAWHHWDRKNYLYGYTF.